One T cell receptor beta chain is described in this entry. The data were obtained in a study of T cell repertoires in cytomegalovirus infection. The germline V gene encodes CDR1 SGHRS and CDR2 YFSETQ. The CDR3 has 14 residues. V lost 5 bases, J lost 11 bases, and 19 bases lay in between. MiXCR was run by TCRdb on the reads, yielding one entry per CDR3 protein. Counted here are around 530,000 distinct CDR3 sequences, 26% occurring once; the ten biggest clones make up 13%. The sample comprised PBMCs. The genes are TRBV5-1 and TRBJ1-4, with a tentative D call TRBD1 (5 bases). The sequence came from a human donor in good health (CMV status not recorded). Some clones in this sample may be carry-over from other donors' samples. The CDR3 spells CASSQAYTRDKLFF. The CDR3 region has the DNA TGCGCCAGCAGTCAGGCTTATACCCGGGACAAACTGTTTTTT.